Below are 29 T cell receptor beta chains sequenced from a single sample in a study of blood T cell repertoires in COVID-19 (TCRdb year 2020). The receptor library was made with the immunoSEQ multiplex PCR assay. The table comes from immuneACCESS by way of TCRdb, which keeps in-frame sequences with V and J called. Part of the clones is missing from these tables; in studies checked, under half for an unresolved V gene and the rest for unknown reasons. Across this sample there are 450,000 or so clones, with 90% seen only once. Of the sample, 0.55% to 0.75% falls within the top ten clones. The sequenced sample consisted of PBMCs or T cells enriched from blood (not recorded which). The source of these receptors is a man younger than 35 who had recovered from COVID-19.

The V and J genes are TRBV19 and TRBJ2-2; 7 bases are a match to TRBD2. The junction had 0 bases not matched to a gene; V was cut back by 1 base and J by 1 base. Germline lookup yields CDR1 LNHDA and CDR2 SQIVND (reference sequence). The CDR3 runs 15 residues. The CDR3 DNA sequence: TGTGCCAGTAGTATAGCTAGCGGGAACACCGGGGAGCTGTTTTTT. Its translation is CASSIASGNTGELFF. The variable domain in full, completed from reference TRBV19 and TRBJ2-2, reads DGGITQSPKYLFRKEGQNVTLSCEQNLNHDAMYWYRQDPGQGLRLIYYSQIVNDFQKGDIAEGYSVSREKKESFPLTVTSAQKNPTAFYLCASSIASGNTGELFFGEGSRLTVL.

The chain couples TRBV6-5 to TRBJ1-1; 10 positions agree with TRBD1. The germline V gene encodes CDR1 MNHEY and CDR2 SVGAGI. V lost 6 bases to trimming and J lost 7 bases; unmatched junction nucleotides: 2. CDR3 length: 12 amino acids. DNA for the CDR3: TGTGCCAGCAGGGGGACAGGGGATGAAGCTTTCTTT. Translation: CASRGTGDEAFF.

Note on this clone: Other DNA sequences in the same sample also yield this CDR3. V and J are TRBV18 and TRBJ2-5; D possibly corresponds to TRBD1 (5 bases). CDR3 length: 13 residues. Germline loops: CDR1 KGHSH, CDR2 LQKENI. V lost 2 bases and J lost 1, with 5 bases in between. The CDR3 is CASSPDSQETQYF. CDR3 in DNA: TGTGCCAGCTCACCAGACAGCCAAGAGACCCAGTACTTC. Full variable domain (missing parts from reference TRBV18 and TRBJ2-5): NAGVMQNPRHLVRRRGQEARLRCSPMKGHSHVYWYRQLPEEGLKFMVYLQKENIIDESGMPKERFSAEFPKEGPSILRIQQVVRGDSAAYFCASSPDSQETQYFGPGTRLLVL.

The chain links TRBV6-5 to TRBJ2-3, with D maybe TRBD1 (5 bases). CDR1 and CDR2 (germline): MNHEY, SVGAGI. Trimming shortened V by 6 bases and J by 1 base, and 14 bases separated the two germline ends. This CDR3 is built from 15 residues. The CDR3 DNA is TGTGCCAGCAGCCTTGCAGGGATGGGCACAGATACGCAGTATTTT. It codes for CASSLAGMGTDTQYF.

The chain couples TRBV9 to TRBJ1-1; 9 nucleotides match TRBD1. V lost 4 bases and J lost 6; bases outside the gene matches: 10. The CDR3 is 15 residues long. The germline CDR1 and CDR2 sequences are SGDLS and YYNGEE. The CDR3 region has the DNA TGTGCCAGCAGCCAATCGGGACAGGGAACGTCTGAAGCTTTCTTT. This gives the protein CASSQSGQGTSEAFF.

The chain recombines TRBV19 with TRBJ2-7; 8 positions agree with TRBD1. The CDR3 has 14 residues. Germline CDR1 is LNHDA and CDR2 is SQIVND (reference sequence). V trimming: 4 bases; J trimming: 4 bases; junction bases outside the gene matches: 6. Here the CDR3 DNA reads TGTGCCAGTAGTAACCGGGACAGGCAATACGAGCAGTACTTC. It specifies CASSNRDRQYEQYF. Using reference TRBV19 and TRBJ2-7 for the parts outside the CDR3, the full variable domain is DGGITQSPKYLFRKEGQNVTLSCEQNLNHDAMYWYRQDPGQGLRLIYYSQIVNDFQKGDIAEGYSVSREKKESFPLTVTSAQKNPTAFYLCASSNRDRQYEQYFGPGTRLTVT.

V is TRBV10-1 and J is TRBJ2-3, with no clear D. Trimming cost V 6 bases and J 2 bases, with 18 bases left between them. Germline loops: CDR1 WNHNN, CDR2 SYGVQD (reference sequence). There are 16 residues in the CDR3. The CDR3 loop reads CASSPRSIGFTDTQYF. The CDR3 nucleotides read TGCGCCAGCAGCCCCCGTTCCATCGGGTTCACAGATACGCAGTATTTT.

In DNA form, the CDR3 reads TGTGCCAGCAGCTTGGGACAGAGAAAGAAAGAAGCCTATGGCTACACCTTC. This sequence encodes CASSLGQRKKEAYGYTF. V gene TRBV5-6 combines with J gene TRBJ1-2; D is possibly TRBD1 (5 bases). Germline CDR1 reads SGHDT; CDR2 reads YYEEEE. There are 17 residues in the CDR3. Trimming left V 0 bases short and J 4 bases short, with 19 bases between.

The chain recombines TRBV4-2 with TRBJ2-1; 10 bases align to TRBD2. This CDR3 is 16 amino acids long. V lost 4 bases to trimming and J lost 5 bases; unmatched junction nucleotides: 8. Germline assignment: CDR1 LGHNA and CDR2 YNFKEQ. CDR3 residues: CASSRTAGGADNEQFF. CDR3 in DNA: TGTGCCAGCAGCCGCACAGCGGGAGGGGCGGACAATGAGCAGTTCTTC.

This sequence joins TRBV6-6 and TRBJ2-1; D is possibly TRBD2 (5 bases). This CDR3 is built from 18 residues. V lost 5 bases and J 0 bases, leaving 20 bases between the germline ends. Germline CDR1 and CDR2: MNHNY and SVGAGI (reference sequence). This CDR3 is CASSPTGSQKVSYNEQFF. The CDR3, as DNA: TGTGCCAGCAGTCCGACGGGGTCCCAAAAGGTCTCCTACAATGAGCAGTTCTTC.

The chain recombines TRBV5-1 with TRBJ2-7, with 7 bases that match TRBD2. The J segment lost 2 bases and the V segment lost 1 base, leaving 3 bases of the junction unmatched. Germline V gene data show CDR1 as SGHRS and CDR2 as YFSETQ. The CDR3 loop spans 14 amino acids. This CDR3 reads CASSLSGTTYEQYF. The CDR3 DNA is TGCGCCAGCAGCTTGTCCGGGACTACCTACGAGCAGTACTTC.

This clone appeared a few times. The V call is TRBV4-1, the J call TRBJ1-4; tentatively, D is TRBD1 (5 bases). From germline, CDR1 is MGHRA and CDR2 YSYEKL. This CDR3 spans 15 amino acids. Trimming left V 4 bases short and J 8 bases short, with 17 bases between. The CDR3 sequence: CASSPIGHFEEKLFF. CDR3 sequence (DNA): TGCGCCAGCAGCCCGATAGGACATTTTGAAGAAAAACTGTTTTTT.

V and J are TRBV24-1 and TRBJ2-7; TRBD2 is a possible D gene (5 bases). This CDR3 region has 11 residues. Trimming removed 5 bases at V and 4 bases at J, with 5 bases between. Looked up from germline, CDR1 is KGHDR and CDR2 is SFDVKD. The CDR3 coding sequence is TGTGCCACCAGTGGCGGGTACGAGCAGTACTTC. This encodes CATSGGYEQYF.

The chain uses TRBV2 and TRBJ1-6, with TRBD1 matching over 7 bases. Trimming at V came to 6 bases and at J to 11 bases, leaving 7 bases not matched to a gene. The CDR3 length is 13 residues. Germline lookup yields CDR1 SNHLY and CDR2 FYNNEI. The CDR3 bases are TGTGCCAGCAGACAGGGGATAATTCCACCCCTCCACTTT. Its protein product is CASRQGIIPPLHF.

Of note for this clone: Compared with germline, one end of the junction differs, possibly owing to a read error. The chain is built from TRBV5-5 and TRBJ2-5, with unresolved D. Germline CDR1 SGHKS, CDR2 YYEKEE (reference sequence). CDR3 size: 14 residues. The CDR3 DNA sequence: TGTGCCAGCAGCTTGGGCCAGCCTGGAGAGACCCAGAACTTC. Its translation: CASSLGQPGETQNF.

This chain uses TRBV6-5 with TRBJ2-7; 7 nucleotides align to TRBD1. This CDR3 spans 12 amino acids. Germline V gene data show CDR1 as MNHEY and CDR2 as SVGAGI. V shed 6 bases and J 6 bases; nucleotides not matched to a gene: 5. The DNA for the CDR3 is TGTGCCAGCAGCGCAACAGGGGTCGAGCAGTACTTC. It specifies CASSATGVEQYF.

The chain is built from TRBV11-1 and TRBJ2-3; D perhaps matches TRBD1 (6 bases). This CDR3 is 15 amino acids long. Looked up from germline, CDR1 is SGHAT and CDR2 is FQDESV (reference sequence). V was cut by 5 bases and J by 4 bases, with 16 bases left in between. The CDR3 sequence is CASSPTGRSADTQYF. The CDR3 DNA sequence: TGTGCCAGCAGCCCTACAGGGCGAAGCGCAGATACGCAGTATTTT.

The V gene is TRBV3-1 (or the pseudogene TRBV3-2), the J gene TRBJ2-2, with TRBD1 matching over 9 bases. This CDR3 comprises 15 residues. Germline V gives CDR1 LGHDT, CDR2 YNNKEL (reference sequence). The V and J ends lost 1 base and 6 bases, in that order; junction bases with no gene match: 3. In DNA, the CDR3 is TGTGCCAGCAGCCAAGGGACAGGGGTTTCCGGGGAGCTGTTTTTT. Translation gives CASSQGTGVSGELFF.

The V gene is TRBV12-3 or TRBV12-4, the J gene TRBJ2-6; unclear D gene. This CDR3 region has 13 residues. V lost 4 bases and J lost 2, with 3 bases in between. CDR3 nucleotides: TGTGCCAGCAGTTCTACTGGGGCCAACGTCCTGACTTTC. This encodes CASSSTGANVLTF.

This clone was observed a handful of times. The chain recombines TRBV2 with TRBJ2-1; TRBD1 might be the D (7 bases). This CDR3 has 13 residues. V lost 10 bases to trimming and J lost 7 bases, with 17 bases between them. Germline CDR1 SNHLY, CDR2 FYNNEI. The CDR3 spells CATRPQGGNEQFF. The DNA for the CDR3 is TGTGCCACGAGACCCCAGGGGGGAAATGAGCAGTTCTTC.

J is TRBJ2-5 and V is TRBV9, with 9 bases aligning to TRBD2. Germline CDR1 is SGDLS and CDR2 is YYNGEE. CDR3 length equals 15 residues. The J segment lost 3 bases and the V segment lost 4 bases, leaving 7 bases of the junction unmatched. The CDR3 sequence: CASSSGLAREETQYF. The DNA of the CDR3 is TGTGCCAGCAGCTCGGGACTAGCAAGAGAAGAGACCCAGTACTTC.

The chain recombines TRBV6-6 with TRBJ2-7; D remains unclear. V was cut by 2 bases and J by 0 bases, with 8 bases left in between. The CDR3 sequence is 14 residues long. The V gene's germline CDR1 is MNHNY and CDR2 SVGAGI (reference sequence). CDR3 sequence reads: CASSYTESSYEQYF. CDR3 coding DNA: TGTGCCAGCAGTTACACCGAGAGCTCCTACGAGCAGTACTTC.

Here the CDR3 reads CASSGGAPGQKETQYF. The CDR3 DNA follows: TGTGCCAGCAGTGGTGGCGCTCCGGGACAGAAAGAGACCCAGTACTTC. V and J are TRBV2 and TRBJ2-5; TRBD1 agrees at 7 bases. CDR1 SNHLY and CDR2 FYNNEI come from the germline V gene. The CDR3 consists of 16 residues. V was pared by 4 bases and J by 3 bases, with 11 bases of the junction left unmatched.

V gene TRBV29-1 combines with J gene TRBJ2-1, with TRBD2 identical over 8 bases. Germline CDR1 SQVTM, CDR2 ANQGSEA. V lost 7 bases, J lost 7 bases, and 6 bases stayed unmatched. The CDR3 is 12 amino acids. CDR3 in DNA: TGCAGCGGGACTAGCAGTGGTAATGAGCAGTTCTTC. Translated, it gives CSGTSSGNEQFF.

The rearrangement joins TRBV19 to TRBJ1-6; 8 nucleotides line up with TRBD1. This CDR3 has 16 residues. With 4 bases clipped from V and 5 bases from J, the junction kept 7 bases outside the gene matches. In germline, CDR1 is LNHDA, CDR2 SQIVND (reference sequence). The CDR3 region is CASSNRLTGDNSPLHF. CDR3 DNA: TGTGCCAGTAGTAACCGATTGACAGGGGATAATTCACCCCTCCACTTT. Supplemented by reference TRBV19 and TRBJ1-6, the full variable domain reads DGGITQSPKYLFRKEGQNVTLSCEQNLNHDAMYWYRQDPGQGLRLIYYSQIVNDFQKGDIAEGYSVSREKKESFPLTVTSAQKNPTAFYLCASSNRLTGDNSPLHFGNGTRLTVT.

In nucleotides, the CDR3 is TGTGCCAGCAGTTTAGGGCGACCCAGAAACGGGGAGCTGTTTTTT. Amino acids: CASSLGRPRNGELFF. The rearrangement uses TRBV28 and TRBJ2-2; no reliable D call. The V gene lost 2 bases and the J gene lost 7 bases, with 14 bases spanning the gap. Germline V gene sequence: CDR1 MDHEN, CDR2 SYDVKM. The CDR3 is 15 residues long.

The chain joins TRBV19 to TRBJ1-1; D ambiguous. Trimming stripped 4 bases from V and 10 bases from J, with 10 bases between. The CDR3 is 11 amino acids. Germline CDR1 reads LNHDA; CDR2 reads SQIVND (reference sequence). This CDR3 reads CASSRGNGAFF. CDR3 nucleotide sequence: TGTGCCAGTAGTAGAGGAAATGGAGCTTTCTTT. Full variable domain (rest looked up from reference TRBV19 and TRBJ1-1): DGGITQSPKYLFRKEGQNVTLSCEQNLNHDAMYWYRQDPGQGLRLIYYSQIVNDFQKGDIAEGYSVSREKKESFPLTVTSAQKNPTAFYLCASSRGNGAFFGQGTRLTVV.

This rearrangement joins TRBV28 to TRBJ1-6, with 7 bases aligning to TRBD1. The CDR3 length is 15 residues. Trimming took 2 bases from V and 9 from J; bases not matched to a gene: 7. From germline, CDR1 is MDHEN and CDR2 SYDVKM. The CDR3 DNA is TGTGCCAGCAGTTTACTCGACAGGGATGGTTCACCCCTCCACTTT. Translation: CASSLLDRDGSPLHF.

Note on this clone: The same CDR3 arises from other DNA sequences in this sample as well. This sequence joins TRBV6-1 and TRBJ1-5; D possibly corresponds to TRBD1 (5 bases). V was cut by 1 base and J by 0 bases, with 10 bases left in between. Germline-derived CDR1 and CDR2 are MNHNS and SASEGT. The CDR3 consists of 16 residues. CDR3 nucleotide sequence: TGTGCCAGCAGTGAAGAGGGAGGGGTTAGCAATCAGCCCCAGCATTTT. Translated, it gives CASSEEGGVSNQPQHF.